This T cell receptor (beta chain) was identified in a study of control samples from healthy donors and cancer patients. This clone has only a few counts. Using immunoSEQ multiplex PCR, the repertoire was profiled, and TCRdb retains in-frame clones only, with some absent. The sample has 45,000 to 60,000 clones, about 93% seen once. The junction had 1 base not matched to a gene; V was cut back by 0 bases and J by 2 bases. From germline, CDR1 is MRHNA and CDR2 SNTAGT. This CDR3 has 16 amino acids. The source of this sequence is a man younger than 45 in good health. This rearrangement joins TRBV6-4 to TRBJ2-3; 11 bases align to TRBD2. Specimen: blood. The CDR3, as DNA: TGTGCCAGCAGTGACTCTAGCGGGGGGGCCACAGATACGCAGTATTTT. Protein product: CASSDSSGGATDTQYF.